Listed below are T cell receptor beta chains from one sample, sequenced in a study of cytomegalovirus exposure and HLA in healthy donors. Sequenced by immunoSEQ multiplex PCR; TCRdb stores in-frame clones only, minus some. The repertoire consists of 110,000 or so clones, with under 80% occurring once and the leading ten covering 7.7%. Input material: PBMCs. Receptors were obtained from a woman in her forties or fifties in good health and CMV-seropositive. Both conserved end residues are part of each CDR3. The order of the fields is clone size, J gene, CDR3 length, V gene, D gene, CDR3 protein, CDR3 DNA. The D gene is left open where the match is weak. Clone size is given for some rows only: seen once, a few or many times, or a class if the clone is expanded.

clone_size: .; j_call: TRBJ1-1; cdr3_length: 11; v_call: TRBV7-9; d_call: .; cdr3_aa: CASSFQTEAFF; cdr3_nt: TGTGCCAGCAGCTTCCAGACTGAAGCTTTCTTT
clone_size: .; j_call: TRBJ2-7; cdr3_length: 13; v_call: TRBV29-1; d_call: TRBD2; cdr3_aa: CSVREASVYEQYF; cdr3_nt: TGCAGCGTTCGGGAGGCTAGCGTCTACGAGCAGTACTTC
clone_size: .; j_call: TRBJ2-3; cdr3_length: 13; v_call: TRBV7-2; d_call: .; cdr3_aa: CASSLVSTDTQYF; cdr3_nt: TGTGCCAGCAGCTTAGTCTCCACAGATACGCAGTATTTT
clone_size: .; j_call: TRBJ1-5; cdr3_length: 12; v_call: TRBV25-1; d_call: .; cdr3_aa: CASRTGNQPQHF; cdr3_nt: TGTGCCAGCCGGACAGGCAATCAGCCCCAGCATTTT
clone_size: .; j_call: TRBJ2-7; cdr3_length: 14; v_call: TRBV5-1; d_call: TRBD1; cdr3_aa: CASSSGQGGLEQYF; cdr3_nt: TGCGCCAGCAGCTCGGGACAGGGGGGTCTTGAGCAGTACTTC
clone_size: .; j_call: TRBJ2-7; cdr3_length: 16; v_call: TRBV7-9; d_call: TRBD1; cdr3_aa: CSSSLIQTGGTYEQYF; cdr3_nt: TGTTCCAGCAGCCTTATCCAGACAGGGGGCACCTACGAGCAGTACTTC
clone_size: .; j_call: TRBJ2-7; cdr3_length: 16; v_call: TRBV7-6; d_call: TRBD2; cdr3_aa: CASSPYAGSGSYEQYF; cdr3_nt: TGTGCCAGCAGCCCCTACGCGGGTAGCGGGAGCTACGAGCAGTACTTC
clone_size: few; j_call: TRBJ2-7; cdr3_length: 14; v_call: TRBV7-9; d_call: TRBD1; cdr3_aa: CASSWDRAAYEQYF; cdr3_nt: TGTGCCAGCAGCTGGGACAGGGCGGCCTACGAGCAGTACTTC
clone_size: .; j_call: TRBJ2-1; cdr3_length: 16; v_call: TRBV27; d_call: TRBD2; cdr3_aa: CASSRPGTSGRNEQFF; cdr3_nt: TGTGCCAGCAGTCGCCCCGGGACTAGTGGACGCAATGAGCAGTTCTTC
clone_size: .; j_call: TRBJ2-1; cdr3_length: 14; v_call: TRBV6-1; d_call: .; cdr3_aa: CASRLVGSYNEQFF; cdr3_nt: TGTGCCAGCAGGCTAGTAGGATCCTACAATGAGCAGTTCTTC
clone_size: .; j_call: TRBJ2-2; cdr3_length: 15; v_call: TRBV2; d_call: TRBD2; cdr3_aa: CASSEEAGGAGELFF; cdr3_nt: TGTGCCAGCAGTGAAGAAGCGGGGGGGGCCGGGGAGCTGTTTTTT
clone_size: .; j_call: TRBJ1-4; cdr3_length: 15; v_call: TRBV4-3; d_call: .; cdr3_aa: CASSQTGGTNEKLFF; cdr3_nt: TGCGCCAGCAGCCAGACAGGCGGGACTAATGAAAAACTGTTTTTT
clone_size: .; j_call: TRBJ2-3; cdr3_length: 13; v_call: TRBV27; d_call: .; cdr3_aa: CASSFGVGDTQYF; cdr3_nt: TGTGCCAGCAGTTTCGGGGTTGGGGATACGCAGTATTTT
clone_size: .; j_call: TRBJ2-6; cdr3_length: 17; v_call: TRBV27; d_call: .; cdr3_aa: CASSDTTPRSGANGLTF; cdr3_nt: TGTGCCAGCAGCGACACAACCCCCCGCTCTGGGGCCAACGGCCTGACTTTC
clone_size: .; j_call: TRBJ2-1; cdr3_length: 16; v_call: TRBV9; d_call: TRBD2; cdr3_aa: CASSVGASGSYNEQFF; cdr3_nt: TGTGCCAGCAGCGTAGGCGCTAGCGGCTCCTACAATGAGCAGTTCTTC
clone_size: .; j_call: TRBJ2-7; cdr3_length: 14; v_call: TRBV28; d_call: TRBD1; cdr3_aa: CASSPTGSTHEQYF; cdr3_nt: TGTGCCAGCAGTCCGACAGGGTCGACCCACGAGCAGTACTTC
clone_size: .; j_call: TRBJ2-7; cdr3_length: 14; v_call: TRBV5-4; d_call: TRBD1; cdr3_aa: CASSRDRDSYEQYF; cdr3_nt: TGTGCCAGCAGCAGGGACAGGGATTCCTACGAGCAGTACTTC
clone_size: .; j_call: TRBJ2-2; cdr3_length: 15; v_call: TRBV27; d_call: .; cdr3_aa: CASSTFARNTGELFF; cdr3_nt: TGTGCCAGCAGCACATTCGCCCGAAACACCGGGGAGCTGTTTTTT
clone_size: .; j_call: TRBJ2-4; cdr3_length: 16; v_call: TRBV5-8; d_call: .; cdr3_aa: CASSLGGRVTKNSQYF; cdr3_nt: TGTGCCAGCAGCTTGGGCGGCAGGGTAACCAAAAACAGTCAGTACTTC
clone_size: once; j_call: TRBJ1-6; cdr3_length: 15; v_call: TRBV2; d_call: .; cdr3_aa: CASATRGGSNSPLHF; cdr3_nt: TGTGCCAGTGCCACCCGGGGGGGATCGAATTCACCCCTCCACTTT
clone_size: .; j_call: TRBJ1-1; cdr3_length: 14; v_call: TRBV7-9; d_call: TRBD1; cdr3_aa: CASSLIQGATEAFF; cdr3_nt: TGTGCCAGCAGCCTTATACAGGGGGCGACTGAAGCTTTCTTT
clone_size: .; j_call: TRBJ2-1; cdr3_length: 16; v_call: TRBV7-3; d_call: TRBD1; cdr3_aa: CASSASMAGGWNEQFF; cdr3_nt: TGTGCCAGCAGCGCGTCTATGGCAGGGGGCTGGAATGAGCAGTTCTTC
clone_size: .; j_call: TRBJ2-7; cdr3_length: 14; v_call: TRBV13; d_call: TRBD2; cdr3_aa: CASSFRGGPYEQYF; cdr3_nt: TGTGCCAGCAGCTTCCGGGGAGGGCCCTACGAGCAGTACTTC
clone_size: .; j_call: TRBJ1-5; cdr3_length: 13; v_call: TRBV6-5; d_call: TRBD1; cdr3_aa: CASSWDREQPQHF; cdr3_nt: TGTGCCAGCAGTTGGGACAGGGAACAGCCCCAGCATTTT
clone_size: .; j_call: TRBJ2-1; cdr3_length: 16; v_call: TRBV5-1; d_call: .; cdr3_aa: CASRRAPGTRYNEQFF; cdr3_nt: TGCGCCAGCAGGCGTGCCCCCGGGACTCGTTACAATGAGCAGTTCTTC
clone_size: .; j_call: TRBJ2-7; cdr3_length: 16; v_call: TRBV10-3; d_call: TRBD2; cdr3_aa: CAISEPGTSGSYEQYF; cdr3_nt: TGTGCCATCAGTGAACCCGGGACTAGCGGCTCCTACGAGCAGTACTTC
clone_size: .; j_call: TRBJ2-1; cdr3_length: 16; v_call: TRBV15; d_call: TRBD2; cdr3_aa: CATTPLAGVGYNEQFF; cdr3_nt: TGTGCCACCACCCCACTAGCGGGAGTTGGCTACAATGAGCAGTTCTTC
clone_size: .; j_call: TRBJ1-5; cdr3_length: 15; v_call: TRBV5-1; d_call: TRBD1; cdr3_aa: CASSSGTGGSQPQHF; cdr3_nt: TGCGCCAGCAGCTCCGGGACAGGGGGCAGTCAGCCCCAGCATTTT
clone_size: .; j_call: TRBJ2-3; cdr3_length: 15; v_call: TRBV7-3; d_call: .; cdr3_aa: CASSLGSGGTDTQYF; cdr3_nt: TGTGCCAGCAGCTTGGGGTCCGGGGGCACAGATACGCAGTATTTT
clone_size: .; j_call: TRBJ2-3; cdr3_length: 16; v_call: TRBV7-2; d_call: TRBD1; cdr3_aa: CASSKGRQGGTDTQYF; cdr3_nt: TGTGCCAGCAGCAAGGGACGACAGGGTGGCACAGATACGCAGTATTTT
clone_size: .; j_call: TRBJ2-1; cdr3_length: 16; v_call: TRBV4-1; d_call: TRBD1; cdr3_aa: CASSPMGTGGRGEQFF; cdr3_nt: TGCGCCAGCAGCCCCATGGGGACAGGGGGCAGGGGTGAGCAGTTCTTC
clone_size: .; j_call: TRBJ1-6; cdr3_length: 13; v_call: TRBV7-9; d_call: .; cdr3_aa: CSSSLERDMPLHF; cdr3_nt: TGTTCCAGCAGCTTAGAGAGGGACATGCCCCTCCACTTT
clone_size: .; j_call: TRBJ2-2; cdr3_length: 16; v_call: TRBV9; d_call: TRBD1; cdr3_aa: CASSPRTGSNTGELFF; cdr3_nt: TGTGCCAGCAGCCCTCGGACAGGCTCGAACACCGGGGAGCTGTTTTTT
clone_size: .; j_call: TRBJ1-6; cdr3_length: 14; v_call: TRBV6-1; d_call: TRBD1; cdr3_aa: CASRRTGTNSPLHF; cdr3_nt: TGTGCCAGCAGACGGACAGGGACTAATTCACCCCTCCACTTT
clone_size: .; j_call: TRBJ2-3; cdr3_length: 17; v_call: TRBV7-2; d_call: .; cdr3_aa: CASSLSRKRAGGDTQYF; cdr3_nt: TGTGCCAGCAGCTTATCCCGCAAGCGGGCAGGGGGGGATACGCAGTATTTT
clone_size: few; j_call: TRBJ1-3; cdr3_length: 11; v_call: TRBV10-3; d_call: .; cdr3_aa: CAIRTDDTIYF; cdr3_nt: TGTGCCATCAGAACAGATGACACCATATATTTT